The clone carrying this T cell receptor beta chain appeared a few times. Its antigen remains unknown. The data stem from a study of response to subunit inactivated influenza vaccine. The study's findings and limits: Authors suggested few new T cells are recruited by each seasonal influenza vaccination.

The CDR3 runs to 14 residues. The V end lost 0 bases, the J end lost 7 bases, and 12 bases lay between the germline ends. Germline assignment: CDR1 MNHEY and CDR2 SVGAGI. TCRdb re-derived calls from the RT-PCR reads in MiXCR, one entry per CDR3 protein. The table lists hundreds of thousands of distinct CDR3 sequences, roughly 10% of them singletons. The V call is TRBV6-5, the J call TRBJ1-1; D not certain. The sequence was obtained from a man aged 50-59 years who received an inactivated influenza vaccine. The sequenced sample was PBMCs from blood, obtained on the day of vaccination. CDR3 nucleotides: TGTGCCAGCAGTTACTCCCAATTGAAGAATGAAGCTTTCTTT. Protein product: CASSYSQLKNEAFF.